One sample yielded the 7 T cell receptor beta chains listed below, sequenced in a study of blood T cell repertoires in COVID-19. The table came from immunoSEQ multiplex PCR; TCRdb's copy has only in-frame clones and leaves some out. The sample has just over 85,000 clones, approximately 90% seen once. Specimen: peripheral blood. The receptors originated from a man aged 50-59 years with acute or convalescent COVID-19.

CDR3 nucleotides: TGTGCCAGCACTCCCCCAGGGACATTAACCGGGGAGCTGTTTTTT. It yields the protein CASTPPGTLTGELFF. The J gene is TRBJ2-2, the V gene TRBV6-6; D is possibly TRBD1 (6 bases). The V and J ends lost 7 bases and 5 bases respectively, with 17 bases between them. This CDR3 region has 15 residues. CDR1 and CDR2 from the germline V gene are MNHNY and SVGAGI (reference sequence).

The chain is built from TRBV9 and TRBJ2-5; 11 bases are a match to TRBD2. CDR1 is SGDLS, CDR2 YYNGEE, per germline. V gave up 4 bases and J gave up 2 bases; unmatched junction bases: 7. CDR3 length: 16 amino acids. The CDR3 loop is CASSLAGGTSQETQYF. The CDR3 bases are TGTGCCAGCAGCTTAGCGGGGGGGACCTCACAAGAGACCCAGTACTTC.

The rearrangement uses TRBV9 and TRBJ2-2; 8 nucleotides match TRBD2. The CDR3 spans 16 residues. Germline V gene sequence: CDR1 SGDLS, CDR2 YYNGEE. V was clipped by 3 bases and J by 1 base; unmatched bases: 5. CDR3 bases: TGTGCCAGCAGCGATGGACTAGCTAGGAACACCGGGGAGCTGTTTTTT. Translated: CASSDGLARNTGELFF.

The chain links TRBV5-1 to TRBJ2-1; D gene unclear. This CDR3 region has 19 residues. Trimming removed 2 bases at V and 0 bases at J, with 21 bases between. Germline CDR1 is SGHRS and CDR2 is YFSETQ. CDR3 loop: CASSLFGEPSASSYNEQFF. For the CDR3, the DNA is TGCGCCAGCAGCTTATTTGGTGAGCCTAGTGCGAGCTCCTACAATGAGCAGTTCTTC.

The chain's CDR3 is CASSLSPGVDNEKLFF. For the CDR3, the DNA is TGTGCCAGCAGTTTATCCCCAGGGGTGGATAATGAAAAACTGTTTTTT. This rearrangement joins TRBV27 to TRBJ1-4; D is possibly TRBD1 (6 bases). The length of the CDR3 is 16 residues. V was trimmed by 0 bases and J by 4 bases, leaving 12 bases between them. Germline V gene data show CDR1 as MNHEY and CDR2 as SMNVEV (reference sequence). Complete variable domain (other parts from reference TRBV27 and TRBJ1-4): EAQVTQNPRYLITVTGKKLTVTCSQNMNHEYMSWYRQDPGLGLRQIYYSMNVEVTDKGDVPEGYKVSRKEKRNFPLILESPSPNQTSLYFCASSLSPGVDNEKLFFGSGTQLSVL.

V usage is TRBV18 and J usage is TRBJ2-3, with 8 positions matching TRBD1. Per germline, CDR1 KGHSH and CDR2 LQKENI. This CDR3 spans 16 amino acids. V trimming: 3 bases; J trimming: 0 bases; junction bases outside the gene matches: 5. CDR3: CASSPAGQVSTDTQYF. The DNA of the CDR3 is TGTGCCAGCTCACCCGCGGGACAGGTTAGCACAGATACGCAGTATTTT.

This clone has only a few counts. The rearrangement uses TRBV24-1 and TRBJ1-5; 8 nucleotides match TRBD1. This CDR3 contains 14 residues. Germline V lookup: CDR1 KGHDR, CDR2 SFDVKD. Trimming at V came to 6 bases and at J to 5 bases, leaving 5 bases not matched to a gene. CDR3 nucleotides: TGTGCCACCAGTCCAGGACAGGGATATCAGCCCCAGCATTTT. Translated: CATSPGQGYQPQHF.